Following are 3 T cell receptor beta chains from one sample sequenced in a study of blood T cell repertoires in COVID-19. Libraries were prepared by immunoSEQ multiplex PCR; TCRdb keeps only in-frame clonotypes and omits some of them. Of around 47,000 clones listed, roughly 89% are singletons. Sequencing was carried out using peripheral blood. The receptors were sampled from an elderly man with active or convalescent COVID-19.

The chain couples TRBV4-1 to TRBJ2-1; the match to TRBD2 covers 13 bases. The CDR3 length is 20 residues. V dropped 4 bases and J dropped 6; count of bases not matched to a gene: 18. Germline-derived CDR1 and CDR2 are MGHRA and YSYEKL. The CDR3 region is CASSPIGLAGDPTRLNEQFF. The CDR3 DNA sequence: TGCGCCAGCAGCCCAATAGGACTAGCGGGAGACCCAACTCGACTCAATGAGCAGTTCTTC.

The rearrangement links TRBV10-1 to TRBJ1-3; D gene ambiguous. The germline CDR1 and CDR2 sequences are WNHNN and SYGVQD (reference sequence). The CDR3 length is 15 residues. V was pared by 2 bases and J by 7 bases, with 15 bases between. CDR3 amino acids: CASSEPERGMNTIYF. Here the CDR3 DNA reads TGCGCCAGCAGTGAGCCTGAAAGAGGGATGAACACCATATATTTT.

The J gene is TRBJ1-5, the V gene TRBV6-2 or TRBV6-3, with 8 bases aligning to TRBD1. The CDR3 sequence is 15 residues long. V shed 5 bases, J shed 6 bases, and the junction held 9 bases outside the gene matches. Germline V gene sequence: CDR1 MNHEY, CDR2 SVGEGT. The CDR3, as DNA: TGTGCCAGCAGTGCTCCATCGACAGGGGCTCAGCCCCAGCATTTT. Translated: CASSAPSTGAQPQHF.